This T cell receptor beta chain comes out of a study of cytomegalovirus exposure and HLA in healthy donors. Study-level findings and limits: For most subjects, TCR beta sequences were reported to predict HLA-A and HLA-B alleles with accuracy. Some segments of the V type, notably TRBV6-2 and TRBV6-3, were excluded as indistinguishable. Across donors, most TCRs were seen rarely, yet some public ones were widespread.

The PCR contained 60 Vbeta and 13 Jbeta primers. TCRdb's table, derived via immunoSEQ multiplex PCR, lists solely in-frame clones and lacks some. The sample holds 130,000 or so clones. Turning to this clone: Its antigen is not known.

Germline V gene lookup returns CDR1 SGHRS and CDR2 YFSETQ. Trimming left V 3 bases short and J 8 bases short, with 18 bases between. This CDR3 region has 15 residues. Healthy bone marrow donors made up the cohort. The V gene is TRBV5-1, the J gene TRBJ2-1; D is unresolved. The clonotype was recovered from a man aged 18 to 29 in good health and CMV-seronegative. Sequencing was carried out using PBMCs. CDR3 sequence: CASSSTGFEYDEQFF. The DNA for the CDR3 is TGCGCCAGCAGCTCCACGGGTTTCGAATATGATGAGCAGTTCTTC.